This T cell receptor (beta chain) was captured in a study of technical replicates of blood from several donors (TCRdb year 2017). Libraries were made using the immunoSEQ multiplex PCR assay. What TCRdb holds here is the immuneACCESS table cut down to in-frame rearrangements. Part of the clones is not present; checked against another copy, under half of the missing clones reflect an unresolved V gene, and the others are unexplained. A total of around 70,000 clones appear in this sample, around 95% of them only once. About 0.4% of the sample belongs to the ten largest clones. For this clone: Its antigen is not yet known. No base quality values were provided; no much bigger clone lies one nucleotide off.

Sequencing input: T cells isolated from PBMCs. This clonotype was sampled from a human donor in good health.

The DNA sequence reads TGTGCCAGCAGCATCCTCCTAGCGGGAGTTGGTGATGAGCAGTTCTTC. The translation is CASSILLAGVGDEQFF. The chain is encoded by TRBV4-2 joined to TRBJ2-1; 10 bases in the middle match TRBD2. Trimming leaves V shorter by 5 bases and J shorter by 8 bases, with the junction holding 12 bases beyond the gene matches. From the germline V gene, CDR1 is LGHNA and CDR2 is YNFKEQ. Reading from cysteine to phenylalanine, the CDR3 counts 16 amino acids. Only the CDR3 part of the read is kept: 48 bases, read in frame from the first base.